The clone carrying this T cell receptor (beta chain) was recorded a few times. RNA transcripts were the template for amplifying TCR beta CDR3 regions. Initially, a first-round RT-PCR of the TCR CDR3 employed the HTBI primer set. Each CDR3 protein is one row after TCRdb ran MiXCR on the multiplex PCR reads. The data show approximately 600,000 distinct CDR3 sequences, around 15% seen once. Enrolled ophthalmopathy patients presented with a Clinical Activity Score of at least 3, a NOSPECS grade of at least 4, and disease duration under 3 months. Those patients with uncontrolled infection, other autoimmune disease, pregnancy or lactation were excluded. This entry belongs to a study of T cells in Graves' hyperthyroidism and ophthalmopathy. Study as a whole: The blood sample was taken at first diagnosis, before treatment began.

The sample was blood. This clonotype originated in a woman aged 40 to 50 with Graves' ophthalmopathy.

This CDR3 reads CASLARLLRGITEAFF. In DNA form, the CDR3 reads TGTGCCAGCCTTGCCCGTCTCTTGCGGGGGATCACTGAAGCTTTCTTT. The chain uses TRBV18 and TRBJ1-1; the D gene is possibly TRBD1 (5 bases). Trimming pared 8 bases from V and 4 bases from J, leaving 23 bases between. CDR3 length: 16 residues. Germline V lookup: CDR1 KGHSH, CDR2 LQKENI.